These 10 T cell receptor beta chains originate from one sample sequenced in a study of response to subunit inactivated influenza vaccine. TCRdb re-called the RT-PCR reads through MiXCR, storing one row per CDR3 protein. The table lists approximately 520,000 distinct CDR3 sequences, approximately 15% of them singletons. The sample consisted of CD4+ T cells sorted from PBMCs, taken around 25 months after vaccination. The receptors originated from a man in his fifties or sixties who received an inactivated influenza vaccine.

The gene calls are TRBV4-3 and TRBJ2-1, with D possibly called TRBD1 or TRBD2 (5 bases each). The germline V gene encodes CDR1 LGHNA and CDR2 YSLEER. Trimming took 4 bases from V and 10 from J, leaving 17 bases between them. The CDR3 extends over 14 amino acids. The CDR3 DNA reads TGCGCCAGCAGCCCGGGACCAGCCAATGTAGAGCAGTTCTTC. It encodes CASSPGPANVEQFF.

This clonotype came up a few times. The CDR3 does not end in the conserved phenylalanine or tryptophan, so this is likely a read error. The limits of the CDR3 on the DNA are not certain, so only TCRdb's listed CDR3 is given. The V gene is TRBV11-2, the J gene TRBJ2-1. The germline CDR1 and CDR2 sequences are SGHAT and FQNNGV. The CDR3 numbers 13 amino acids, ends counted. CDR3 sequence reads: CASSLDRTPRVHL.

The J gene is TRBJ1-1, the V gene TRBV20-1; 12 nucleotides match TRBD1. The germline gives CDR1 DFQATT, CDR2 SNEGSKA (reference sequence). V was pared by 6 bases and J by 4 bases, with 6 bases of the junction left unmatched. The CDR3 spans 14 residues. Here the CDR3 reads CSAGQGAWGTEAFF. CDR3 DNA sequence: TGCAGTGCGGGACAGGGGGCTTGGGGCACTGAAGCTTTCTTT.

This clonotype came up many times. The genes are TRBV7-2 and TRBJ2-1, with TRBD1 matching over 7 bases. Germline CDR1 SGHTA, CDR2 FQGNSA. Unmatched junction bases numbered 8, after V lost 5 bases and J lost 1 base. CDR3 length: 16 residues. This chain's CDR3 is CASSPLGTASYNEQFF. The CDR3 coding sequence is TGTGCCAGCAGCCCTCTCGGGACAGCATCCTACAATGAGCAGTTCTTC. The complete variable domain, with remaining parts taken from reference TRBV7-2 and TRBJ2-1, reads GAGVSQSPSNKVTEKGKDVELRCDPISGHTALYWYRQSLGQGLEFLIYFQGNSAPDKSGLPSDRFSAERTGGSVSTLTIQRTQQEDSAVYLCASSPLGTASYNEQFFGPGTRLTVL.

This clonotype was counted only a few times. V and J are TRBV20-1 and TRBJ2-2; D is uncertain. CDR3 length equals 16 residues. The V gene's germline CDR1 is DFQATT and CDR2 SNEGSKA (reference sequence). V was trimmed by 3 bases and J by 4 bases, leaving 18 bases between them. The CDR3 bases are TGCAGTGCTAGCGCCCGCCACAAACTTTTCACCGGGGAGCTGTTTTTT. The encoded protein is CSASARHKLFTGELFF.

This clonotype occurred once. This chain uses TRBV6-1 with TRBJ2-7; either TRBD1 or TRBD2 may fit D (5 bases each). The length of the CDR3 is 13 residues. Germline CDR1 reads MNHNS; CDR2 reads SASEGT. The germline V and J ends were trimmed by 5 bases and 4 bases, with 12 bases remaining between them. CDR3 in amino acids: CASSIGTLYEQYF. The DNA of the CDR3 is TGTGCCAGCAGTATCGGGACGCTGTACGAGCAGTACTTC.

This sequence joins TRBV5-5 and TRBJ2-1, with unresolved D. The CDR3 covers 14 residues. CDR1 and CDR2 (germline): SGHKS, YYEKEE (reference sequence). Trimming took 0 bases from V and 9 from J, leaving 13 bases between them. The CDR3 region has the DNA TGTGCCAGCAGCTTGGATTCTGGTGAAAGTGAGCAGTTCTTC. It specifies CASSLDSGESEQFF.

There are a few counts of this clonotype. The chain uses TRBV10-3 and TRBJ1-1; D call uncertain. V shed 6 bases and J shed 4 bases, with 18 bases lying between them. The CDR3 sequence is 15 residues long. CDR1 is ENHRY, CDR2 SYGVKD, per germline. CDR3 amino acids: CAIRSDPLPGTEAFF. The CDR3 nucleotides are TGTGCCATCAGGTCGGACCCCTTGCCGGGCACTGAAGCTTTCTTT.

This clonotype was detected only a few times. The rearrangement links TRBV28 to TRBJ2-5, with a weak D call TRBD1 (5 bases). Trimming removed 5 bases from V and 4 bases from J, with 20 bases in between. The CDR3 totals 16 residues. CDR1 MDHEN and CDR2 SYDVKM come from the germline V gene. For the CDR3, the DNA is TGTGCCAGCAGTCCTACGAGTTACAGGCGCTCAGAGACCCAGTACTTC. Protein: CASSPTSYRRSETQYF.

This clonotype was counted a few times. The chain couples TRBV5-1 to TRBJ1-1, with a possible D match to TRBD1 (5 bases). Trimming pared 4 bases from V and 4 bases from J, leaving 17 bases between. The CDR3 contains 15 residues. Germline assignment: CDR1 SGHRS and CDR2 YFSETQ. DNA for the CDR3: TGCGCCAGCAGCCCCAGGGATGGTGGGGGCACTGAAGCTTTCTTT. Amino acids: CASSPRDGGGTEAFF.